Below, 15 T cell receptor beta chains from the same sample are listed, as sequenced in a study of CXCR3 chemokines and chemotherapy response in bladder cancer (dated by TCRdb to between 2022 and 2023). The method was PCR. Instrument on record: Illumina HiSeq 2500. TCRdb trimmed public reads at Q25 via fastp, called clones via MiXCR and kept in-frame beta chains. Rows are combined by CDR3 protein, so each entry shows the most common genes and DNA. A total of approximately 5,200 distinct CDR3 sequences appear in this sample, 13% to 15% of them only once. The leading ten clones occupy 11% of the sample. This sample was gathered from a patient whose treatment included neoadjuvant chemotherapy. The receptor source for this set is a human donor with bladder cancer that responded to neoadjuvant chemotherapy.

This clonotype occurred many times. This chain connects TRBV27 to TRBJ1-3; D might be TRBD1 (6 bases). Per the germline V gene, CDR1 is MNHEY and CDR2 is SMNVEV (reference sequence). Trimming took 0 bases from V and 4 from J, leaving 10 bases between them. The CDR3 sequence is 15 residues long. DNA for the CDR3: TGTGCCAGCAGTTTATCGGGACACCCGGGAAACACCATATATTTT. Translating it yields CASSLSGHPGNTIYF.

The sample holds many counts of this clonotype. V usage is TRBV18 and J usage is TRBJ2-1, with 7 positions matching TRBD2. This CDR3 spans 14 amino acids. Germline CDR1 KGHSH, CDR2 LQKENI. Trimming removed 4 bases from V and 5 bases from J; junction bases left unmatched: 5. This chain's CDR3 is CASSRTRDDNEQFF. The CDR3 nucleotides are TGTGCCAGCTCACGGACTAGGGATGACAATGAGCAGTTCTTC. Drawing the rest from reference TRBV18 and TRBJ2-1, the complete variable domain is NAGVMQNPRHLVRRRGQEARLRCSPMKGHSHVYWYRQLPEEGLKFMVYLQKENIIDESGMPKERFSAEFPKEGPSILRIQQVVRGDSAAYFCASSRTRDDNEQFFGPGTRLTVL.

The sample holds many counts of this clonotype. The chain has TRBV20-1 and TRBJ2-5; D perhaps matches TRBD1 (5 bases). Looked up from germline, CDR1 is DFQATT and CDR2 is SNEGSKA (reference sequence). With 0 bases removed from V and 4 bases from J, the gap between germline ends came to 12 bases. The CDR3 totals 14 residues. This CDR3 reads CSAREDTVRETQYF. The CDR3 DNA is TGCAGTGCTAGAGAGGACACAGTCAGAGAGACCCAGTACTTC.

The sample holds a few counts of this clonotype. The J gene is TRBJ2-2, the V gene TRBV20-1; no clear D gene. The CDR3 is 15 residues long. Looked up from germline, CDR1 is DFQATT and CDR2 is SNEGSKA (reference sequence). The V gene lost 0 bases and the J gene lost 1 base, with 9 bases spanning the gap. CDR3 bases: TGCAGTGCTAGAGATCGGGTTAGGAACACCGGGGAGCTGTTTTTT. Translated, it gives CSARDRVRNTGELFF.

Only a few counts were recorded for this clonotype. The V and J genes are TRBV11-2 and TRBJ2-2; maybe TRBD2 (6 bases). This CDR3 has 16 amino acids. Trimming left V 2 bases short and J 5 bases short, with 15 bases between. Germline CDR1 SGHAT, CDR2 FQNNGV. The CDR3 protein is CASSLLAAGFTGELFF. The CDR3 DNA reads TGTGCCAGCAGCTTATTAGCGGCAGGCTTTACCGGGGAGCTGTTTTTT.

In its sample, this clonotype ranks as medium-sized. The rearrangement joins TRBV13 to TRBJ1-1; possible D gene TRBD1, 6 bases. Germline assignment: CDR1 PRHDT and CDR2 FYEKMQ (reference sequence). The CDR3 spans 14 residues. Trimming stripped 6 bases from V and 6 bases from J, with 17 bases between. In DNA, the CDR3 is TGTGCCAGCAGTTCACGGCAGGGGCTCTCTGAAGCTTTCTTT. It specifies CASSSRQGLSEAFF.

The chain recombines TRBV7-9 with TRBJ1-5; D possibly corresponds to TRBD1 (5 bases). There are 14 residues in the CDR3. The ends were cut back, 1 base at V and 6 bases at J, with 10 bases in the middle. Germline V lookup: CDR1 SEHNR, CDR2 FQNEAQ (reference sequence). DNA for the CDR3: TGTGCCAGCAGCTTAGGGGGGTCAGGTCAGCCCCAGCATTTT. It is translated as CASSLGGSGQPQHF.

This clonotype has ten or more counts. The chain links TRBV6-5 to TRBJ2-1, with TRBD2 identical over 7 bases. Germline V lookup: CDR1 MNHEY, CDR2 SVGAGI. V shed 2 bases and J 6 bases; nucleotides not matched to a gene: 10. The CDR3 has 16 residues. This CDR3 is CASSYDGGGRPNEQFF. The DNA of the CDR3 is TGTGCCAGCAGTTACGACGGAGGCGGGAGACCCAATGAGCAGTTCTTC.

The genes are TRBV14 and TRBJ1-2; no clear D gene. The CDR3 contains 15 residues. The germline V gene has CDR1 SGHDN and CDR2 FVKESK. V dropped 2 bases and J dropped 8 bases, with 18 bases sitting between them. The CDR3 here is CASSQHSLKGWGYTF. The CDR3 DNA reads as TGTGCCAGCAGCCAACACAGCTTAAAGGGTTGGGGCTACACCTTC.

By sample fraction, this clonotype is large (0.1 to 1%). J is TRBJ1-1 and V is TRBV6-2 or TRBV6-3; no reliable D call. The CDR3 is 11 residues long. Germline V gene data show CDR1 as MNHEY and CDR2 as SVGEGT. The ends were cut back, 2 bases at V and 7 bases at J, with 5 bases in the middle. For the CDR3, the DNA is TGTGCCAGCAGTTACGGGGTTGAAGCTTTCTTT. The encoded protein is CASSYGVEAFF.

In its sample, this clonotype ranks as medium-sized. This chain connects TRBV29-1 to TRBJ2-2, with D perhaps TRBD1 (5 bases). Per the germline V gene, CDR1 is SQVTM and CDR2 is ANQGSEA. The CDR3 runs 13 residues. V was pared by 5 bases and J by 0 bases, with 7 bases between. The CDR3 is CSVRTSNTGELFF. In nucleotides, the CDR3 is TGCAGCGTTCGGACATCGAACACCGGGGAGCTGTTTTTT.

Sample share makes this clonotype medium-sized. This chain joins TRBV10-3 and TRBJ2-5, with TRBD2 identical over 7 bases. The V gene end was trimmed by 2 bases and the J gene end by 4 bases; junction bases not matched to a gene: 1. The CDR3 consists of 13 residues. Germline V gene sequence: CDR1 ENHRY, CDR2 SYGVKD. The CDR3 DNA follows: TGTGCCATCAGTGAGGCTAGCGGAGAGACCCAGTACTTC. Amino acid sequence: CAISEASGETQYF.

This clonotype is labeled medium-sized. The chain employs TRBV19 and TRBJ2-5; D remains unclear. The V end was cut by 3 bases, the J end by 1 base, with 12 bases between. Germline-derived CDR1 and CDR2 are LNHDA and SQIVND (reference sequence). The CDR3 length is 15 residues. CDR3 sequence: CASSILGISQETQYF. CDR3 nucleotide sequence: TGTGCCAGTAGTATTCTGGGCATTTCCCAAGAGACCCAGTACTTC. The whole variable domain, filled in from reference TRBV19 and TRBJ2-5, reads DGGITQSPKYLFRKEGQNVTLSCEQNLNHDAMYWYRQDPGQGLRLIYYSQIVNDFQKGDIAEGYSVSREKKESFPLTVTSAQKNPTAFYLCASSILGISQETQYFGPGTRLLVL.

This clonotype was counted between two and nine times. The chain is built from TRBV9 and TRBJ2-7; D is perhaps TRBD2 (6 bases). The CDR3 is 14 residues long. Germline lookup yields CDR1 SGDLS and CDR2 YYNGEE. V was shortened by 0 bases and J by 1 base, with 8 bases between the two germline ends. CDR3 bases: TGTGCCAGCAGCGTAGCCGGGACTTCCTACGAGCAGTACTTC. Protein product: CASSVAGTSYEQYF.

This clonotype was detected only a few times. The gene calls are TRBV20-1 and TRBJ2-3; unclear D gene. In germline, CDR1 is DFQATT, CDR2 SNEGSKA (reference sequence). Trimming shortened V by 7 bases and J by 1 base, and 12 bases separated the two germline ends. This CDR3 contains 13 residues. This CDR3 reads CSVSTGRTDTQYF. The CDR3 DNA reads TGCAGTGTTTCAACTGGCCGCACAGATACGCAGTATTTT.